Presented here are 26 T cell receptor beta chains from one specimen sequenced in a study of cytomegalovirus exposure and HLA in healthy donors. The PCR ran on 60 Vbeta and 13 Jbeta primers. The protocol was immunoSEQ multiplex PCR, while the TCRdb copy is restricted to in-frame clones and leaves out a portion. In the table there are approximately 220,000 clones, roughly 82% of which are singletons. Sequencing was done on a sample of PBMCs. The receptors were sampled from a man in his forties in good health and CMV-seropositive.

The chain links TRBV18 to TRBJ1-2; TRBD1 might be the D (6 bases). Between the trimmed V and J ends, which lost 3 bases and 8 bases, there was a span of 13 bases. Per the germline V gene, CDR1 is KGHSH and CDR2 is LQKENI. The CDR3 loop spans 13 amino acids. CDR3 region: CASSPSDRIGYTF. The CDR3 DNA sequence: TGTGCCAGCTCACCGAGTGACAGGATCGGCTACACCTTC.

This rearrangement joins TRBV10-2 to TRBJ2-7, with D possibly matching TRBD1 (6 bases). Germline CDR1 and CDR2: WSHSY and SAAADI. The CDR3 extends over 14 amino acids. V was trimmed by 6 bases and J by 0 bases, leaving 12 bases between them. The DNA of the CDR3 is TGCGCCAGCAGGACAGGCCTGAGCTCCTACGAGCAGTACGTC. Translated, it gives CASRTGLSSYEQYV.

The chain uses TRBV7-3 and TRBJ2-2; no clear D gene. Between the trimmed V and J ends, which lost 5 bases and 6 bases, there was a span of 7 bases. The germline V gene has CDR1 SGHTA and CDR2 FQGTGA. The CDR3 loop spans 12 amino acids. The CDR3 loop reads CASSPFPGELFF. DNA of the CDR3: TGTGCCAGCAGCCCCTTCCCCGGGGAGCTGTTTTTT.

The chain employs TRBV6-6 and TRBJ2-5, with D possibly matching TRBD1 (6 bases). The better agreement between TRBJ2-7 and the DNA end casts doubt on the J call. The CDR3 loop spans 14 amino acids. Germline CDR1 reads MNHNY; CDR2 reads SVGAGI (reference sequence). The CDR3 nucleotides are TGTGCCAGCAGTTACTCGATCACAGGGTTCGAGCAGTACTTC. Its protein is CASSYSITGFEQYF.

The gene calls are TRBV19 and TRBJ2-6; tentatively, D is TRBD1 (5 bases). The CDR3 spans 17 residues. The V end was cut by 6 bases, the J end by 0 bases, with 15 bases between. Looked up from germline, CDR1 is LNHDA and CDR2 is SQIVND (reference sequence). In DNA form, the CDR3 reads TGTGCCAGTAGCCCCGTGCAGGGCCGCTCTGGGGCCAACGTCCTGACTTTC. Amino acid sequence: CASSPVQGRSGANVLTF.

V and J are TRBV7-8 and TRBJ1-2; 7 positions match TRBD1. The CDR3 covers 16 residues. Germline trimming cut 4 bases from V and 8 bases from J; bases unmatched to any gene: 16. Germline V gives CDR1 SGHVS, CDR2 FQNEAQ. As DNA, the CDR3 is TGTGCCAGCAGCTCGTTCCCGGATCGACAGGGAGACGGCTACACCTTC. Translated, it gives CASSSFPDRQGDGYTF. The full variable domain, its missing parts supplied by reference TRBV7-8 and TRBJ1-2, is GAGVSQSPRYKVAKRGQDVALRCDPISGHVSLFWYQQALGQGPEFLTYFQNEAQLDKSGLPSDRFFAERPEGSVSTLKIQRTQQEDSAVYLCASSSFPDRQGDGYTFGSGTRLTVV.

Written as DNA, the CDR3 is TGCAGCCCGAGGTTAAGCACAGATACGCAGTATTTT. The encoded protein is CSPRLSTDTQYF. The V gene is TRBV29-1, the J gene TRBJ2-3, with unresolved D. The ends were cut back, 8 bases at V and 0 bases at J, with 9 bases in the middle. This CDR3 is built from 12 residues. From germline, CDR1 is SQVTM and CDR2 ANQGSEA.

The J gene is TRBJ2-5, the V gene TRBV29-1; D is perhaps TRBD2 (6 bases). V lost 6 bases and J 5 bases, leaving 19 bases between the germline ends. CDR1 and CDR2 (germline): SQVTM, ANQGSEA. The CDR3 extends over 14 amino acids. The CDR3 bases are TGCAGCGTGCCGGGACTTTATACGTACGAGACCCAGTACTTC. Translating it yields CSVPGLYTYETQYF.

This clone was counted only a few times. The V gene is TRBV7-3, the J gene TRBJ2-3, with D maybe TRBD1 (5 bases). The CDR3 runs 14 residues. Germline V CDR1 and CDR2: SGHTA, FQGTGA. V was shortened by 2 bases and J by 2 bases, with 8 bases between the two germline ends. The CDR3 region has the DNA TGTGCCAGCAGCTTAGGACAAAACACAGATACGCAGTATTTT. Residues: CASSLGQNTDTQYF.

This chain joins TRBV20-1 and TRBJ2-1; D unresolved. V was clipped by 5 bases and J by 1 base, with 3 bases between them. From germline, CDR1 is DFQATT and CDR2 SNEGSKA (reference sequence). The CDR3 totals 11 residues. The CDR3 DNA sequence: TGCAGTGCTTTATCCTACAATGAGCAGTTCTTC. This sequence encodes CSALSYNEQFF.

The genes are TRBV5-1 and TRBJ1-3; 7 nucleotides line up with TRBD1. This CDR3 comprises 16 residues. The V segment lost 4 bases and the J segment 1 base; nucleotides outside the gene matches: 8. Germline V lookup: CDR1 SGHRS, CDR2 YFSETQ. CDR3 bases: TGCGCCAGCAGCGACGGGACAGCACTATCTGGAAACACCATATATTTT. It encodes CASSDGTALSGNTIYF.

The CDR3 sequence: CASRWLWGYEQYV. CDR3 DNA: TGTGCCAGCAGGTGGTTATGGGGCTACGAGCAGTACGTC. The chain couples TRBV6-6 to TRBJ2-7; D unresolved. Per the germline V gene, CDR1 is MNHNY and CDR2 is SVGAGI (reference sequence). V lost 6 bases, J lost 3 bases, and 12 bases lay in between. The CDR3 sequence is 13 residues long.

The chain couples TRBV4-1 to TRBJ1-2; 10 nucleotides agree with TRBD1. This CDR3 has 21 residues. The ends lost 3 bases at V and 8 bases at J; junction bases unmatched: 27. CDR1 is MGHRA and CDR2 is YSYEKL in the germline V gene. CDR3 nucleotides: TGCGCCAGCAGCCAGGCCCCTCCCGCCCAGCGGGACAGGGGCCATGGGGAGGGCTACACCTTC. Protein sequence: CASSQAPPAQRDRGHGEGYTF.

This clone has just one count. The chain joins TRBV7-6 to TRBJ2-2; weak D call: TRBD2 (6 bases). Germline V CDR1 and CDR2: SGHVS, FNYEAQ. This CDR3 has 15 amino acids. V gave up 1 base and J gave up 6 bases, with 12 bases separating them. DNA for the CDR3: TGTGCCAGCAGCTTAGGGGTATCGGGAGCCGGGGAGCTGTTTTTT. Protein product: CASSLGVSGAGELFF. Together with reference TRBV7-6 and TRBJ2-2, the CDR3 gives the full variable domain: GAGVSQSPRYKVTKRGQDVALRCDPISGHVSLYWYRQALGQGPEFLTYFNYEAQQDKSGLPNDRFSAERPEGSISTLTIQRTEQRDSAMYRCASSLGVSGAGELFFGEGSRLTVL.

The rearrangement joins TRBV28 to TRBJ2-2; a possible D gene is TRBD1 (5 bases). This CDR3 has 17 amino acids. Trimming removed 5 bases from V and 0 bases from J, with 16 bases in between. Germline CDR1 is MDHEN and CDR2 is SYDVKM. The chain's CDR3 is CASSRRTDSANTGELFF. CDR3 DNA: TGTGCCAGCAGTCGACGGACCGACAGCGCGAACACCGGGGAGCTGTTTTTT.

The chain is built from TRBV7-7 and TRBJ2-7, with TRBD2 identical over 7 bases. The germline gives CDR1 SSHAT, CDR2 FNYEAQ (reference sequence). The length of the CDR3 is 14 residues. The V and J ends lost 3 bases and 5 bases, in that order; junction bases with no gene match: 7. CDR3 coding DNA: TGTGCCAGCAGCTTCAAACTAGCGATCCACGAGCAGTACGTC. Protein product: CASSFKLAIHEQYV.

Here the CDR3 reads CASSVSSGSSYNEQFF. The DNA for the CDR3 is TGTGCCAGCAGCGTTTCTAGCGGGAGCTCCTACAATGAGCAGTTCTTC. This rearrangement joins TRBV9 to TRBJ2-1, with 10 bases identical to TRBD2. Germline CDR1 reads SGDLS; CDR2 reads YYNGEE. The CDR3 consists of 16 residues. V shed 2 bases, J shed 0 bases, and the junction held 2 bases outside the gene matches.

CDR3 amino acids: CASSLGEKQGADQPQHF. The DNA of the CDR3 is TGCGCCAGCAGCTTAGGGGAAAAACAGGGGGCCGATCAGCCCCAGCATTTT. The V gene is TRBV5-1, the J gene TRBJ1-5; the match to TRBD1 covers 9 bases. The V gene end was trimmed by 2 bases and the J gene end by 5 bases; junction bases not matched to a gene: 11. The germline V gene encodes CDR1 SGHRS and CDR2 YFSETQ. CDR3 length: 17 residues. Supplemented by reference TRBV5-1 and TRBJ1-5, the full variable domain reads KAGVTQTPRYLIKTRGQQVTLSCSPISGHRSVSWYQQTPGQGLQFLFEYFSETQRNKGNFPGRFSGRQFSNSRSEMNVSTLELGDSALYLCASSLGEKQGADQPQHFGDGTRLSIL.

The rearrangement links TRBV6-1 to TRBJ2-7, with 10 positions matching TRBD2. The germline V gene encodes CDR1 MNHNS and CDR2 SASEGT. Trimming at V came to 8 bases and at J to 3 bases, leaving 10 bases not matched to a gene. This CDR3 has 15 residues. The CDR3: CASWERTSGDYEQYF. CDR3 in DNA: TGTGCCAGCTGGGAGAGGACTAGCGGAGACTACGAGCAGTACTTC.

This clone was counted a single time. The chain employs TRBV29-1 and TRBJ1-1; D not resolved. V lost 3 bases and J 0 bases, leaving 5 bases between the germline ends. In germline, CDR1 is SQVTM, CDR2 ANQGSEA. This CDR3 contains 12 residues. CDR3 region: CSVDQMNTEAFF. CDR3 bases: TGCAGCGTTGATCAGATGAACACTGAAGCTTTCTTT.

This clone was found a few times. V usage is TRBV7-6 and J usage is TRBJ1-1; D is possibly TRBD1 (6 bases). The CDR3 totals 15 residues. Trimming cost V 1 base and J 0 bases, with 9 bases left between them. CDR1 and CDR2 from the germline V gene are SGHVS and FNYEAQ. CDR3 bases: TGTGCCAGCAGCTTAGATGGACAGATGAACACTGAAGCTTTCTTT. Amino acids: CASSLDGQMNTEAFF.

The chain combines TRBV15 with TRBJ2-4; TRBD2 matches at 8 bases. Germline CDR1 LNHNV, CDR2 YYDKDF (reference sequence). The CDR3 covers 13 residues. Trimming cost V 5 bases and J 4 bases; bases outside gene matches: 1. The CDR3 sequence is CATSVAGKNIQYF. In DNA form, the CDR3 reads TGTGCCACCAGCGTAGCGGGGAAAAACATTCAGTACTTC. Together with reference TRBV15 and TRBJ2-4, the CDR3 gives the full variable domain: DAMVIQNPRYQVTQFGKPVTLSCSQTLNHNVMYWYQQKSSQAPKLLFHYYDKDFNNEADTPDNFQSRRPNTSFCFLDIRSPGLGDTAMYLCATSVAGKNIQYFGAGTRLSVL.

The chain has TRBV19 and TRBJ2-1; 7 bases fit TRBD2. Germline assignment: CDR1 LNHDA and CDR2 SQIVND (reference sequence). This CDR3 contains 16 residues. Trimming took 6 bases from V and 3 from J; bases not matched to a gene: 11. CDR3 DNA: TGTGCCAGTAGCGCGGGGAGGCGGGAGTTCTACAATGAGCAGTTCTTC. This codes for CASSAGRREFYNEQFF.

On this clone itself: The same CDR3 can be traced to other DNA sequences in this sample. The genes are TRBV11-2 and TRBJ2-3, with D perhaps matching TRBD1 (6 bases). Germline V gene sequence: CDR1 SGHAT, CDR2 FQNNGV. This CDR3 is 14 amino acids long. V was cut by 7 bases and J by 5 bases, with 16 bases left in between. The CDR3 coding sequence is TGTGCCAGCAAATCAGGACAGCCCAGAGATACGCAGTATTTT. Protein: CASKSGQPRDTQYF.

The chain is built from TRBV4-1 and TRBJ2-2; maybe TRBD2 (5 bases). Germline CDR1 reads MGHRA; CDR2 reads YSYEKL. The CDR3 totals 14 residues. Trimming stripped 3 bases from V and 4 bases from J, with 9 bases between. CDR3 sequence: CASSQLSATGELFF. DNA of the CDR3: TGCGCCAGCAGCCAGCTTAGCGCCACCGGGGAGCTGTTTTTT.

J is TRBJ2-7 and V is TRBV4-2; 12 positions agree with TRBD2. V was clipped by 4 bases and J by 2 bases; unmatched bases: 6. The CDR3 length is 16 residues. Per the germline V gene, CDR1 is LGHNA and CDR2 is YNFKEQ. The CDR3 sequence is CASSLSGTSGPYEQYF. The CDR3 nucleotides are TGTGCCAGCAGCCTGTCGGGGACTAGCGGGCCCTACGAGCAGTACTTC.